The rows below give T cell receptor beta chains drawn from one sample of a study of blood T cell repertoires in COVID-19. Data came from immunoSEQ multiplex PCR; TCRdb stores just in-frame clones and leaves some out. The sample lists around 130,000 clones, roughly four fifths occurring once. Input material: PBMCs or T cells enriched from blood (not recorded which). These receptors all come from a woman between 50 and 59 years old with acute COVID-19. Each CDR3 is given with its conserved first and last residue. A D gene is named only where the DNA matches it firmly. Clone size, where shown, is once, few, many, or a class for clones that have expanded.

j_call v_call clone_size d_call cdr3_nt cdr3_aa
TRBJ2-7 TRBV20-1 . . TGCGGTTGGACTACACCCTACGAGCAGTACTTC CGWTTPYEQYF
TRBJ1-2 TRBV7-9 . . TGTGCCAGCAGCCTTGGACAGTCCCCGTATGGCTACACCTTC CASSLGQSPYGYTF
TRBJ2-5 TRBV18 . TRBD1 TGTGCCAGCTCAACTCAAGGGACAGGAGGGGAGACCCAGTACTTC CASSTQGTGGETQYF
TRBJ2-5 TRBV5-4 . . TGTGCCAGCAGTCGCATCGGAGTAACCGCACAAGAGACCCAGTACTTC CASSRIGVTAQETQYF
TRBJ1-4 TRBV7-8 . . TGTGCCAGCAGCCGAGGACAGAACAATGAAAAACTGTTTTTT CASSRGQNNEKLFF
TRBJ1-2 TRBV30 . . TGTGCCTGGGCTCTCGGGATCAACTATGGCTACACCTTC CAWALGINYGYTF
TRBJ2-5 TRBV20-1 few TRBD2 TGCAGTGCTAGTGTGACGGGAGGTAATTGGGAGACCCAGTACTTC CSASVTGGNWETQYF
TRBJ2-6 TRBV2 . TRBD2 TGTGCCAGCAGTGAGGGCGGGAGGGGGGCCAACGTCCTGACTTTC CASSEGGRGANVLTF
TRBJ1-2 TRBV6-2/TRBV6-3 . TRBD1 TGTGCCAGCAGTTACGAGGACAGGGGCTTCTATGGCTACACCTTC CASSYEDRGFYGYTF
TRBJ1-2 TRBV6-2/TRBV6-3 few . TGTGCCAGCAGTTCACGAGAGGAGGGAGGCTATGGCTACACCTTC CASSSREEGGYGYTF
TRBJ2-7 TRBV19 . TRBD1 TGTGCCAGTAGACGCAAGGACAGGTCCGGGGAAGAGCAGTACTTC CASRRKDRSGEEQYF
TRBJ1-4 TRBV7-2 . TRBD1 TGTGCCAGCAGCTCGACAGGGACCAATGAAAAACTGTTTTTT CASSSTGTNEKLFF